Each of the 12 T cell receptor beta chains below was sequenced from the same sample in a study of T cells in Graves' hyperthyroidism and ophthalmopathy. The TCR beta CDR3 regions underwent amplification using RNA transcripts as the source. Researchers ran a first-round RT-PCR on the TCR CDR3 using the HTBI primer set. TCRdb reprocessed the multiplex PCR reads via MiXCR and lists one record per CDR3 protein. The profile shows around 300,000 distinct CDR3 sequences, over 11% of them singletons. Material: blood. Every receptor here comes from a woman aged 30 to 39 with Graves' hyperthyroidism.

This clonotype was recorded many times. This chain links TRBV28 with TRBJ1-2, with D possibly TRBD1 on 5 matching bases. This CDR3 contains 15 residues. V gave up 2 bases and J gave up 4 bases, with 14 bases separating them. Germline CDR1 reads MDHEN; CDR2 reads SYDVKM. CDR3 nucleotide sequence: TGTGCCAGCAGTTTAGGGGCCCCAAGGATCTATGGCTACACCTTC. Translating it yields CASSLGAPRIYGYTF.

V and J are TRBV29-1 and TRBJ1-1, with a tentative D call TRBD1 (6 bases). From germline, CDR1 is SQVTM and CDR2 ANQGSEA. The CDR3 runs to 18 residues. Trimming pared 3 bases from V and 1 base from J, leaving 24 bases between. The CDR3 region has the DNA TGCAGCGTTGATCGAGGGAGGACAGAAAATAAAGCGAACACTGAAGCTTTCTTT. Its translation is CSVDRGRTENKANTEAFF.

This clonotype was picked up many times. The rearrangement links TRBV10-2 to TRBJ1-5, with D maybe TRBD1 (5 bases). Trimming removed 3 bases from V and 4 bases from J, with 10 bases in between. CDR3 size: 14 residues. Germline V lookup: CDR1 WSHSY, CDR2 SAAADI. DNA of the CDR3: TGCGCCAGCAGTGAACCGGGGCTGAATCAGCCCCAGCATTTT. Translating gives CASSEPGLNQPQHF.

This clonotype has at least ten counts. V is TRBV10-3 and J is TRBJ2-1, with 14 bases that match TRBD2. J gave up 5 bases and V 7 bases, and 22 bases lay outside the gene matches. In germline, CDR1 is ENHRY, CDR2 SYGVKD. This CDR3 comprises 21 residues. Here the CDR3 DNA reads TGTGCCATCACCGCAGGGTTGACCGGGACTAGCGGGAGTATGAAAGACAATGAGCAGTTCTTC. As protein: CAITAGLTGTSGSMKDNEQFF.

This clonotype came up many times. The V call is TRBV20-1, the J call TRBJ1-2; D gene ambiguous. The CDR3 totals 13 residues. V lost 1 base to trimming and J lost 5 bases, with 11 bases between them. In germline, CDR1 is DFQATT, CDR2 SNEGSKA (reference sequence). CDR3 protein: CSARGPGVYGYTF. CDR3 bases: TGCAGTGCTAGAGGCCCGGGCGTTTATGGCTACACCTTC.

As to this clonotype: A much larger clone is a single base away; this may be a read error. J is TRBJ2-3 and V is TRBV20-1; 12 bases agree with TRBD2. CDR3 length: 19 amino acids. Per the germline V gene, CDR1 is DFQATT and CDR2 is SNEGSKA (reference sequence). V was clipped by 3 bases and J by 4 bases; unmatched bases: 17. This CDR3 is CSASRLGASGRGGPDTQYF. The DNA of the CDR3 is TGCAGTGCTAGCCGCCTAGGGGCTAGCGGGAGGGGGGGGCCAGATACGCAGTATTTT.

This clonotype was counted between two and nine times. J is TRBJ2-7 and V is TRBV24-1; D gene uncertain. With 2 bases removed from V and 4 bases from J, the gap between germline ends came to 11 bases. The CDR3 consists of 14 residues. Germline loops: CDR1 KGHDR, CDR2 SFDVKD. The CDR3 bases are TGTGCCACCAGTGATTCGGTGAGAGATTACGAGCAGTACTTC. Protein product: CATSDSVRDYEQYF.

The genes are TRBV5-6 and TRBJ1-5; 7 positions agree with TRBD1. CDR3 length equals 16 residues. The germline gives CDR1 SGHDT, CDR2 YYEEEE. V shed 4 bases and J 6 bases; nucleotides not matched to a gene: 13. The CDR3 sequence is CASSTAGGGAPQPQHF. The CDR3 nucleotides read TGTGCCAGCAGCACGGCAGGGGGGGGCGCGCCTCAGCCCCAGCATTTT.

This clonotype has a handful of counts. The chain is built from TRBV11-2 and TRBJ2-1, with TRBD2 identical over 13 bases. The CDR3 length is 17 residues. Per the germline V gene, CDR1 is SGHAT and CDR2 is FQNNGV. The junction had 12 bases not matched to a gene; V was cut back by 4 bases and J by 9 bases. The CDR3: CASSSISTSGRAFEQFF. CDR3 sequence (DNA): TGTGCCAGCAGCTCAATATCAACTAGCGGGAGGGCGTTTGAGCAGTTCTTC.

This rearrangement joins TRBV20-1 to TRBJ2-5; D may correspond to TRBD1 or TRBD2 (6 bases each). Trimming shortened V by 5 bases and J by 5 bases, and 15 bases separated the two germline ends. From germline, CDR1 is DFQATT and CDR2 SNEGSKA (reference sequence). The CDR3 extends over 13 amino acids. CDR3 coding DNA: TGCAGTGCTCCATATACAGGGAGGGAGACCCAGTACTTC. It yields the protein CSAPYTGRETQYF.

This chain joins TRBV11-1 and TRBJ2-1; the D gene is possibly TRBD2 (6 bases). CDR1 SGHAT and CDR2 FQDESV come from the germline V gene (reference sequence). Trimming cost V 6 bases and J 7 bases, with 16 bases left between them. The CDR3 covers 14 residues. The CDR3 protein is CASRQERASNEQFF. Written as DNA, the CDR3 is TGTGCCAGCAGGCAAGAGCGGGCCTCAAATGAGCAGTTCTTC. The variable domain in full, completed from reference TRBV11-1 and TRBJ2-1, reads EAEVAQSPRYKITEKSQAVAFWCDPISGHATLYWYRQILGQGPELLVQFQDESVVDDSQLPKDRFSAERLKGVDSTLKIQPAELGDSAMYLCASRQERASNEQFFGPGTRLTVL.

The chain joins TRBV7-9 to TRBJ2-7; 8 nucleotides line up with TRBD1. The CDR3 is 16 residues long. The germline gives CDR1 SEHNR, CDR2 FQNEAQ (reference sequence). V gave up 5 bases and J gave up 0 bases; unmatched junction bases: 9. The CDR3 sequence is CASSDDRTGYSYEQYF. Written as DNA, the CDR3 is TGTGCCAGCAGCGACGACAGGACAGGGTACTCCTACGAGCAGTACTTC.